What follows describes a single T cell receptor beta chain. Its antigen is not known. Germline assignment: CDR1 MGHRA and CDR2 YSYEKL. Deletions cut 2 bases from V and 1 base from J, with 14 bases between. The CDR3 loop spans 16 amino acids. Measured with immunoSEQ multiplex PCR; TCRdb has only the in-frame clones, and not every one. The table includes 50,000 to 75,000 clones, roughly 74% detected once. Time point in this sample: week 35, safety follow-up. With topical imiquimod, each dose of the vaccine consisted of 300 ug of mutant IDH1 20-mer peptide. The astrocytomas were IDH1-mutant, ATRX-negative, and WHO grade 3 or 4. The data originate from a study of a mutant IDH1 vaccine in newly diagnosed glioma. At the level of the study: Earlier treatment was radiotherapy, temozolomide, or both, with most getting both. Visit V13 took place at week 47, and visit V12 happened at week 35.

The sample consisted of PBMCs, taken from a glioma patient whose treatment included an IDH1 peptide vaccine. This chain joins TRBV4-1 and TRBJ2-5; weak D call: TRBD1 (6 bases). The source of this sequence is a man between 45 and 60 years old with glioma. The chain's CDR3 is CASSQMQGFGQETQYF. CDR3 sequence (DNA): TGCGCCAGCAGCCAAATGCAGGGGTTCGGCCAAGAGACCCAGTACTTC.